The 17 T cell receptor beta chains listed next were all sequenced from one sample in a study of T-cell memory formation after mild COVID-19. Each CDR3 protein is one row after TCRdb ran MiXCR on the 5' RACE reads. The repertoire holds 200,000 to 300,000 distinct CDR3 sequences, with approximately 15% as singletons. The sequencing input was PBMCs or a T cell subset sorted from them (not recorded which). The receptors shown here come from an adult woman who had mild COVID-19 (a few samples of this study predate the infection). Cell type and time point are not known.

The rearrangement links TRBV29-1 to TRBJ1-1, with a weak D call TRBD1 (6 bases). Germline CDR1 reads SQVTM; CDR2 reads ANQGSEA. V gave up 4 bases and J gave up 6 bases, with 12 bases separating them. The CDR3 is 12 amino acids. CDR3 coding DNA: TGCAGCGTTGTTTACAGGGCCCCTGAAGCTTTCTTT. Translated: CSVVYRAPEAFF.

This chain links TRBV4-1 with TRBJ1-2, with a possible D match to TRBD1 (5 bases). This CDR3 is 14 amino acids long. Per germline, CDR1 MGHRA and CDR2 YSYEKL. Trimming took off 4 bases at V and 8 bases at J, with 17 bases between the two ends. CDR3 nucleotide sequence: TGCGCCAGCAGCCCGGAGATCAGGGCTTGGGGCTACACCTTC. Encoded protein: CASSPEIRAWGYTF.

This chain links TRBV7-9 with TRBJ2-3; 11 bases fit TRBD2. Losses at the gene ends were 6 bases for V and 0 bases for J; bases not matched to a gene: 8. This CDR3 has 17 residues. Germline CDR1 reads SEHNR; CDR2 reads FQNEAQ (reference sequence). The CDR3 sequence: CASRSSGLAGSTDTQYF. The CDR3 bases are TGTGCCAGCAGATCTTCCGGACTAGCGGGTAGCACAGATACGCAGTATTTT.

In this sample, this clonotype turned up once. At one of its ends the junction is not consistent with the germline gene, which may arise from a read error. The V gene is TRBV12-3 or TRBV12-4, the J gene TRBJ2-7; TRBD1 is a possible D gene (6 bases). The length of the CDR3 is 12 residues. CDR3 region: CASSLGDTRGNF. CDR3 in DNA: TGTGCCAGCAGTCTCGGGGACACCCGCGGTAACTTC.

The chain has TRBV5-1 and TRBJ2-1; TRBD2 matches at 7 bases. Looked up from germline, CDR1 is SGHRS and CDR2 is YFSETQ. V dropped 1 base and J dropped 0; count of bases not matched to a gene: 1. The CDR3 is 15 residues long. The DNA for the CDR3 is TGCGCCAGCAGCTTGTGGGGGGGCTCCTACAATGAGCAGTTCTTC. Its translation is CASSLWGGSYNEQFF.

This clonotype was seen more than once but under ten times. The CDR3 region is CASSQGASGWTDTQYF. The CDR3 coding sequence is TGCGCCAGCAGCCAAGGGGCGTCAGGGTGGACAGATACGCAGTATTTT. This chain connects TRBV4-1 to TRBJ2-3; perhaps TRBD1 as D (5 bases). Trimming removed 1 base at V and 3 bases at J, with 14 bases between. Germline-derived CDR1 and CDR2 are MGHRA and YSYEKL. The CDR3 spans 16 residues.

This chain connects TRBV14 to TRBJ2-1; the match to TRBD2 covers 9 bases. V lost 1 base to trimming and J lost 7 bases; unmatched junction nucleotides: 5. The CDR3 totals 15 residues. Germline V CDR1 and CDR2: SGHDN, FVKESK. The CDR3 region is CASSQGILAGNEQFF. In DNA form, the CDR3 reads TGTGCCAGCAGCCAAGGTATTCTAGCGGGAAATGAGCAGTTCTTC.

This rearrangement joins TRBV7-2 to TRBJ1-1, with D perhaps matching TRBD1 (6 bases). Germline CDR1 is SGHTA and CDR2 is FQGNSA. This CDR3 is built from 13 residues. V lost 2 bases to trimming and J lost 6 bases, with 10 bases between them. The CDR3 bases are TGTGCCAGCAGCTTAAAACGACAGGCTGAAGCTTTCTTT. Translated: CASSLKRQAEAFF. The complete variable domain, with remaining parts taken from reference TRBV7-2 and TRBJ1-1, reads GAGVSQSPSNKVTEKGKDVELRCDPISGHTALYWYRQSLGQGLEFLIYFQGNSAPDKSGLPSDRFSAERTGGSVSTLTIQRTQQEDSAVYLCASSLKRQAEAFFGQGTRLTVV.

The V gene is TRBV5-1, the J gene TRBJ2-3; 8 bases are a match to TRBD2. V dropped 4 bases and J dropped 6; count of bases not matched to a gene: 13. Looked up from germline, CDR1 is SGHRS and CDR2 is YFSETQ. This CDR3 region has 16 residues. The CDR3 bases are TGCGCCAGCAGCGAGAGGGGACTAGGTTTCCTGGATACGCAGTATTTT. Its protein is CASSERGLGFLDTQYF.

The chain combines TRBV18 with TRBJ1-2; D might be TRBD1 (6 bases). V gave up 5 bases and J gave up 5 bases, with 15 bases separating them. The germline gives CDR1 KGHSH, CDR2 LQKENI. This CDR3 has 14 amino acids. The CDR3 DNA follows: TGTGCCAGCTCAGTCTACAGGGAGGGATATGGCTACACCTTC. Its protein is CASSVYREGYGYTF.

This clonotype was seen a few times. This rearrangement joins TRBV5-1 to TRBJ2-3; D gene ambiguous. The V end lost 0 bases, the J end lost 6 bases, and 17 bases lay between the germline ends. In germline, CDR1 is SGHRS, CDR2 YFSETQ. The CDR3 runs to 16 residues. DNA for the CDR3: TGCGCCAGCAGCTTGGAAGTTCGTAGTTGGTCGGATACGCAGTATTTT. It codes for CASSLEVRSWSDTQYF.

This clonotype was counted only a few times. The J gene is TRBJ1-5, the V gene TRBV5-1; no reliable D call. The CDR3 runs 13 residues. With 2 bases removed from V and 4 bases from J, the gap between germline ends came to 7 bases. Germline V gene lookup returns CDR1 SGHRS and CDR2 YFSETQ. The CDR3 reads CASSFGDNQPQHF. The CDR3 DNA follows: TGCGCCAGCAGCTTCGGGGATAATCAGCCCCAGCATTTT.

This clonotype was observed a single time. The chain joins TRBV20-1 to TRBJ1-2, with unresolved D. Trimming removed 8 bases from V and 1 base from J, with 11 bases in between. Germline loops: CDR1 DFQATT, CDR2 SNEGSKA (reference sequence). The CDR3 has 12 residues. The CDR3 bases are TGCAGTATTCCGGGAAATAACTATGGCTACACCTTC. Translated, it gives CSIPGNNYGYTF.

This clonotype was counted only a few times. This chain links TRBV12-3 or TRBV12-4 with TRBJ2-7; TRBD2 is a possible D gene (5 bases). The CDR3 runs 13 residues. V was clipped by 4 bases and J by 4 bases, with 11 bases between them. The CDR3 spells CASSSLVGYEQYF. The CDR3 DNA is TGTGCCAGCAGTTCACTAGTGGGGTACGAGCAGTACTTC.

This chain links TRBV7-2 with TRBJ1-5; the D gene is possibly TRBD1 (5 bases). The CDR3 is 15 residues long. Germline-derived CDR1 and CDR2 are SGHTA and FQGNSA. The ends were cut back, 5 bases at V and 7 bases at J, with 18 bases in the middle. The CDR3 bases are TGTGCCAGCAGCCCTACTGGGGGTTGGGGACAGCCCCAGCATTTT. It yields the protein CASSPTGGWGQPQHF. The whole variable domain, filled in from reference TRBV7-2 and TRBJ1-5, reads GAGVSQSPSNKVTEKGKDVELRCDPISGHTALYWYRQSLGQGLEFLIYFQGNSAPDKSGLPSDRFSAERTGGSVSTLTIQRTQQEDSAVYLCASSPTGGWGQPQHFGDGTRLSIL.

This clonotype was detected many times. The V gene is TRBV15, the J gene TRBJ2-7; 7 bases agree with TRBD1. This CDR3 spans 14 amino acids. CDR1 and CDR2 (germline): LNHNV, YYDKDF (reference sequence). With V trimmed by 1 base and J by 4 bases, 4 bases remained unmatched. CDR3 protein: CATSRGRDSYEQYF. DNA of the CDR3: TGTGCCACCAGCAGAGGCCGGGACAGTTACGAGCAGTACTTC.

Many counts were recorded for this clonotype. This chain connects TRBV9 to TRBJ2-3; no clear D. V lost 0 bases and J 2 bases, leaving 7 bases between the germline ends. Germline CDR1 and CDR2: SGDLS and YYNGEE. CDR3 size: 14 residues. The CDR3 coding sequence is TGTGCCAGCAGCGTAGGACCCGTCACAGATACGCAGTATTTT. This sequence encodes CASSVGPVTDTQYF.